These T cell receptor beta chains were read from a single sample in a study of T-cell reconstitution after alpha-beta-depleted transplantation in children. TCRdb re-called the PCR reads with MiXCR, one entry per CDR3 protein. The sample lists hundreds of thousands of distinct CDR3 sequences, roughly 8.1% seen once, with about 40% in the top ten. The material sequenced was PBMCs, mostly from graft donor cells, taken 360 days after TCRalphabeta/CD19-depleted stem cell transplant. The receptors come from a male patient between 2 and 15 years old who had a stem cell transplant for acute myeloid leukemia, so the T cells may come from the graft donor. The CDR3 runs from the conserved cysteine through the conserved F or W. Fields, in order: V gene, J gene, D gene, clone size, CDR3 DNA, CDR3 protein. D genes are given only for firm matches. Clone size appears in some rows only: once, few, many, or a class for an expanded clone.

V: TRBV20-1; J: TRBJ2-5; D: TRBD2; size: few; DNA: TGCAGTGCTAGAGTCTTGGTGCTAGCGGGGGAACAAGAGACCCAGTACTTC; CDR3: CSARVLVLAGEQETQYF
V: TRBV6-6; J: TRBJ2-3; D: TRBD2; size: many; DNA: TGTGCCAGCAGTTACCGACTAGCGGGGGGCCGAATCGCAGATACGCAGTATTTT; CDR3: CASSYRLAGGRIADTQYF
V: TRBV18; J: TRBJ2-5; D: NA; size: few; DNA: TGTGCCAGCTCACCACCGAGTATAGGGGGAGAGACCCAGTACTTC; CDR3: CASSPPSIGGETQYF
V: TRBV12-3/TRBV12-4; J: TRBJ2-4; D: NA; size: NA; DNA: TGTGCCAGCAGTTTCGGTTTAGGGGTAGCCAAAAACATTCAGTACTTC; CDR3: CASSFGLGVAKNIQYF
V: TRBV12-3/TRBV12-4; J: TRBJ2-2; D: NA; size: many; DNA: TGTGCCAGCAGTTTACAACAACCGAACACCGGGGAGCTGTTTTTT; CDR3: CASSLQQPNTGELFF
V: TRBV12-3/TRBV12-4; J: TRBJ1-5; D: TRBD1; size: few; DNA: TGTGCCAGCAGCCCGGACAGGGGTCAGCCCCAGCATTTT; CDR3: CASSPDRGQPQHF
V: TRBV10-2; J: TRBJ1-1; D: NA; size: many; DNA: TGCGCCAGCATGGGGTTGGGATCCCCGGTGACTGAAGCTTTCTTT; CDR3: CASMGLGSPVTEAFF
V: TRBV25-1; J: TRBJ1-6; D: NA; size: NA; DNA: TGTGCCAGCAGTGAACTACAGGGATGGAATTCACCCCTCCACTTT; CDR3: CASSELQGWNSPLHF
V: TRBV7-2; J: TRBJ2-2; D: TRBD2; size: many; DNA: TGTGCCAGCAGGCAAACTAGCGGTGAGGGGGAGCTGTTTTTT; CDR3: CASRQTSGEGELFF
V: TRBV12-3/TRBV12-4; J: TRBJ2-5; D: TRBD1; size: many; DNA: TGTGCCAGCAGTCCTTCGGCCGGACAGGGGGCTAGGTTC; CDR3: CASSPSAGQGARF
V: TRBV20-1; J: TRBJ2-1; D: TRBD2; size: few; DNA: TGCAGTGCCCAGCGGGATTCCTACAATGAGCAGTTCTTC; CDR3: CSAQRDSYNEQFF
V: TRBV12-3/TRBV12-4; J: TRBJ1-4; D: NA; size: many; DNA: TGTGCCAGCAGCTTTGGCCTCCTAACGGCTAATGAAAAACTGTTTTTT; CDR3: CASSFGLLTANEKLFF
V: TRBV4-1; J: TRBJ2-7; D: TRBD1; size: NA; DNA: TGCGCCAGCAGTTGGGACAGGGGGCCCTACGAGCAGTACTTC; CDR3: CASSWDRGPYEQYF
V: TRBV5-6; J: TRBJ2-7; D: TRBD2; size: NA; DNA: TGTGCCAGCAGCTCCCGACTAGCGGGAGGCTACGAGCAGTACTTC; CDR3: CASSSRLAGGYEQYF
V: TRBV5-5; J: TRBJ1-5; D: NA; size: NA; DNA: TGTGCCAGCAGCTTGCATCCAGCAAATAGCAATCAGCCCGAGCATTTT; CDR3: CASSLHPANSNQPEHF
V: TRBV20-1; J: TRBJ2-3; D: TRBD2; size: few; DNA: TGCAGTGCTAGAGTACTCCGGGGAGGGCATCGTACAGATACGCAGTATTTT; CDR3: CSARVLRGGHRTDTQYF
V: TRBV11-1; J: TRBJ2-3; D: TRBD1; size: NA; DNA: TGTGCCAGCAGCTTAGATGCCAGGGGGACAGATACGCAGTATTTT; CDR3: CASSLDARGTDTQYF
V: TRBV2; J: TRBJ1-2; D: NA; size: NA; DNA: TGTGCCAGCAGTGAAGGAGGGACGGGTGAGAATGGCTACACCTTC; CDR3: CASSEGGTGENGYTF
V: TRBV13; J: TRBJ2-1; D: TRBD2; size: many; DNA: TGTGCCAGCAGCACTAGCGGGGGCTACAATGAGCAGTTCTTC; CDR3: CASSTSGGYNEQFF
V: TRBV6-1; J: TRBJ2-7; D: NA; size: NA; DNA: TGTGCCACCCTACATGGCTACGAGCAGTACTTC; CDR3: CATLHGYEQYF
V: TRBV7-3; J: TRBJ2-1; D: NA; size: many; DNA: TGTGCCAGCAGCCCCACTAGTGTCTTGGCCTACAATGAGCAGTTCTTC; CDR3: CASSPTSVLAYNEQFF
V: TRBV4-1; J: TRBJ1-5; D: TRBD1; size: NA; DNA: TGCGCCAGCAGTCCCGGGACAGGGCTAAGCAATCAGCCCCAGCATTTT; CDR3: CASSPGTGLSNQPQHF
V: TRBV12-3/TRBV12-4; J: TRBJ1-5; D: TRBD1; size: many; DNA: TGTGCCAGCAGTTTAGGACAGGGTGCCAATCAGCCCCAGCATTTT; CDR3: CASSLGQGANQPQHF
V: TRBV3-1; J: TRBJ2-3; D: NA; size: many; DNA: TGTGCCAGCAGCCCAGACTGGGTCGGGGATACGCAGTATTTT; CDR3: CASSPDWVGDTQYF
V: TRBV7-2; J: TRBJ2-3; D: TRBD1; size: NA; DNA: TGTGCCAGCAGCTCCCGGACAGGGCAGGGAGTAGATACGCAGTATTTT; CDR3: CASSSRTGQGVDTQYF
V: TRBV30; J: TRBJ2-3; D: NA; size: NA; DNA: TGTGCCTGGACCGGGGCTAGCACAGATACGCAGTATTTT; CDR3: CAWTGASTDTQYF
V: TRBV11-2; J: TRBJ1-1; D: NA; size: many; DNA: TGTGCCAGCAGCTCCCTAAGGTTGGGGACGCTTGTAGCTGAAGCTTTCTTT; CDR3: CASSSLRLGTLVAEAFF
V: TRBV20-1; J: TRBJ2-3; D: TRBD2; size: many; DNA: TGCAGTGCTAGAAGACTAGCAAAAGGAGATACGCAGTATTTT; CDR3: CSARRLAKGDTQYF
V: TRBV5-1; J: TRBJ1-2; D: TRBD1; size: NA; DNA: TGCGCCAGCAGCTTCGGGACCGGGACAGGGGGGGTCAACTATGGCTACACCTTC; CDR3: CASSFGTGTGGVNYGYTF
V: TRBV12-3/TRBV12-4; J: TRBJ2-7; D: TRBD2; size: NA; DNA: TGTGCCAGCAGCCTAGGATGGGCGGGAGGAGGCCTGTACTTC; CDR3: CASSLGWAGGGLYF
V: TRBV7-2; J: TRBJ2-3; D: NA; size: NA; DNA: TGTGCCAGCAGCCCCCTCCAGGGAGGTGGCACAGATACGCAGTATTTT; CDR3: CASSPLQGGGTDTQYF
V: TRBV10-3; J: TRBJ1-1; D: NA; size: many; DNA: TGTGCCATTAGTATTTCGGGTGAAGCTTTCTTT; CDR3: CAISISGEAFF
V: TRBV5-1; J: TRBJ1-1; D: TRBD1; size: many; DNA: TGCGCCAGCAGCTTTAGACAGGGTGGCACTGAAGCTTTCTTT; CDR3: CASSFRQGGTEAFF
V: TRBV11-3; J: TRBJ2-3; D: NA; size: NA; DNA: TGTGCCAGCAGCTTGGACACCCGCACAGATACGCAGTATTTT; CDR3: CASSLDTRTDTQYF
V: TRBV20-1; J: TRBJ2-3; D: NA; size: NA; DNA: TGCAGTGCTAGTACCGGGATAGTCACAGATACGCAGTATTTT; CDR3: CSASTGIVTDTQYF
V: TRBV22-1; J: TRBJ2-5; D: NA; size: NA; DNA: TGTCTGGGACTAGCGGGAGGTGAAGGAGAGACCCAGTACTTC; CDR3: CLGLAGGEGETQYF
V: TRBV5-5; J: TRBJ1-4; D: NA; size: few; DNA: TGTGCCAGCAGCGTCGTAGGGACAACTAATGAAAAACTGTTTTTT; CDR3: CASSVVGTTNEKLFF
V: TRBV5-1; J: TRBJ2-1; D: TRBD1; size: many; DNA: TGCGCCAGCAGCTTGGGCTCCGGGACAGGGTTATACAATGAGCAGTTCTTC; CDR3: CASSLGSGTGLYNEQFF
V: TRBV7-2; J: TRBJ1-5; D: TRBD1; size: few; DNA: TGTGCCAGCAGCTTAGAAGGACAGGGGAATCAGCCCCAGCATTTT; CDR3: CASSLEGQGNQPQHF
V: TRBV25-1; J: TRBJ2-7; D: NA; size: many; DNA: TGTGCCAGCAGACGGGACGTAGGCTACGAGCAGTACTTC; CDR3: CASRRDVGYEQYF
V: TRBV11-2; J: TRBJ1-1; D: TRBD1; size: NA; DNA: TGTGCCAGCAGCTTACACTACAGGGGCACTGAAGCTTTCTTT; CDR3: CASSLHYRGTEAFF
V: TRBV10-3; J: TRBJ2-7; D: NA; size: few; DNA: TGTGCCATCAGTGACATGGACTCCCCCATCTACGAGCAGTACTTC; CDR3: CAISDMDSPIYEQYF
V: TRBV7-9; J: TRBJ2-7; D: TRBD2; size: few; DNA: TGTGCCAGCAGCTTCCTAGCGGGAGTCGAGCAGTACTTC; CDR3: CASSFLAGVEQYF
V: TRBV11-2; J: TRBJ2-3; D: TRBD2; size: NA; DNA: TGTGCCAGCAGCTTATATATAGCGGGACCGCAGGGCACAGATACGCAGTATTTT; CDR3: CASSLYIAGPQGTDTQYF
V: TRBV5-1; J: TRBJ2-3; D: NA; size: few; DNA: TGCGCCAGCAGCTTGGATGAGGATACGCAGTATTTT; CDR3: CASSLDEDTQYF
V: TRBV5-1; J: TRBJ2-3; D: TRBD2; size: NA; DNA: TGCGCCAGCAATAGCCCTAGCGGGTTCGCAGATACGCAGTATTTT; CDR3: CASNSPSGFADTQYF
V: TRBV10-1; J: TRBJ2-2; D: NA; size: many; DNA: TGCGCCAGCGGCCATTTGGCCGGGGAGCTGTTTTTT; CDR3: CASGHLAGELFF